Listed below are T cell receptor beta chains from one sample, sequenced in a study of blood T cell repertoires in COVID-19. Sequencing was performed with immunoSEQ multiplex PCR; in TCRdb, only in-frame clones are kept and a portion is missing. The data hold roughly 280,000 clones, with 75% to 90% observed a single time. The sequencing sample was made of peripheral blood. Receptors were obtained from a man aged 25-45 years with active or convalescent COVID-19. The CDR3 runs from the conserved cysteine through the conserved F or W. The D gene is left open where the match is weak. Size is omitted from some rows. Given values are once, few, many or a class for expanded clones.

abundance | j_gene | d_gene | v_gene | CDR3aa | CDR3nt
- | TRBJ2-5 | - | TRBV18 | CASSRGQLQETQYF | TGTGCCAGCTCACGAGGACAGCTCCAAGAGACCCAGTACTTC
- | TRBJ1-2 | - | TRBV6-5 | CASTQGWTNYGYTF | TGTGCCAGCACCCAGGGTTGGACTAACTATGGCTACACCTTC
- | TRBJ2-3 | TRBD2 | TRBV29-1 | CSVGDSGGAGTQYF | TGCAGCGTTGGAGATAGCGGGGGGGCCGGGACGCAGTATTTT
- | TRBJ2-1 | - | TRBV4-2 | CASSQDLQEQFF | TGTGCCAGCAGCCAAGATCTACAGGAGCAGTTCTTC
- | TRBJ2-7 | - | TRBV5-4 | CASSFQGSYEQYF | TGTGCCAGCAGCTTTCAGGGTTCCTACGAGCAGTACTTC
- | TRBJ2-7 | TRBD2 | TRBV5-6 | CASTPGPGGVYEQYF | TGTGCCAGCACCCCAGGTCCGGGGGGAGTCTACGAGCAGTACTTC
once | TRBJ2-7 | TRBD1 | TRBV6-5 | CATLMDRGGYEQYF | TGTGCCACCCTGATGGACAGGGGAGGGTACGAGCAGTACTTC
- | TRBJ1-2 | - | TRBV7-8 | CASSLEGTNYGYTF | TGTGCCAGCAGCTTGGAGGGAACTAACTATGGCTACACCTTC
- | TRBJ2-5 | - | TRBV6-4 | CASRRGAGETQYF | TGTGCCAGCAGACGGGGGGCCGGGGAGACCCAGTACTTC
- | TRBJ2-5 | - | TRBV11-3 | CASSLDQETQYF | TGTGCCAGCAGCTTAGATCAGGAGACCCAGTACTTC
- | TRBJ1-1 | TRBD1 | TRBV4-2 | CASSQGPTGGTEAFF | TGTGCCAGCAGCCAAGGGCCCACAGGGGGGACTGAAGCTTTCTTT
- | TRBJ2-3 | TRBD2 | TRBV6-2/TRBV6-3 | CASSYGTIGASSTDTQYF | TGTGCCAGCAGTTACGGGACTATCGGGGCCTCTAGCACAGATACGCAGTATTTT
- | TRBJ1-4 | - | TRBV2 | CASRTGTLPNEKLFF | TGTGCCAGCAGAACCGGGACTTTACCGAATGAAAAACTGTTTTTT
many | TRBJ1-1 | TRBD1 | TRBV4-1 | CASSQGAGGEGTEAFF | TGCGCCAGCAGCCAAGGGGCAGGGGGCGAGGGGACTGAAGCTTTCTTT
- | TRBJ1-4 | - | TRBV5-1 | CASSLQGANEKLFF | TGCGCCAGCAGCCTACAGGGCGCTAATGAAAAACTGTTTTTT
- | TRBJ2-7 | TRBD2 | TRBV7-2 | CASSPSVGAGGAYEQYF | TGTGCCAGCAGCCCGTCCGTAGGAGCGGGGGGTGCCTACGAGCAGTACTTC
- | TRBJ1-4 | TRBD1 | TRBV27 | CASSLSPRDRGLATNEKLFF | TGTGCCAGCAGCCTTAGCCCTCGGGACAGGGGACTTGCAACTAATGAAAAACTGTTTTTT
- | TRBJ1-1 | TRBD1 | TRBV5-1 | CASSWGQGFGMNTEAFF | TGCGCCAGCAGCTGGGGACAGGGGTTCGGAATGAACACTGAAGCTTTCTTT
- | TRBJ1-2 | - | TRBV25-1 | CASSAPWGDGYTF | TGTGCCAGCAGTGCCCCGTGGGGGGATGGCTACACCTTC
- | TRBJ2-1 | - | TRBV12-5 | CASGLAPRAGTYNEQFF | TGTGCTAGTGGTTTGGCCCCTAGGGCGGGAACCTACAATGAGCAGTTCTTC
- | TRBJ2-7 | - | TRBV3-1/TRBV3-2 | CASSRDSFYEQYF | TGTGCCAGCAGCCGAGACTCTTTCTACGAGCAGTACTTC
- | TRBJ2-2 | - | TRBV30 | CAWRGAGELFF | TGTGCCTGGAGAGGGGCCGGGGAGCTGTTTTTT
- | TRBJ1-1 | - | TRBV6-2/TRBV6-3 | CASSMGAGEAFF | TGTGCCAGCAGTATGGGGGCAGGTGAAGCTTTCTTT
- | TRBJ1-4 | TRBD1 | TRBV7-9 | CASSSYDRGFIGTNEKLFF | TGTGCCAGCAGCTCTTACGACAGGGGCTTTATTGGTACTAATGAAAAACTGTTTTTT
- | TRBJ1-5 | TRBD1 | TRBV12-5 | CASGSSTGGMDQPQHF | TGTGCTAGTGGTTCCTCGACAGGGGGCATGGATCAGCCCCAGCATTTT
- | TRBJ2-3 | - | TRBV5-1 | CASSAPDTTDTQYF | TGCGCCAGCAGCGCCCCCGACACAACAGATACGCAGTATTTT
- | TRBJ2-7 | - | TRBV11-2 | CASSTGFDSYEQYF | TGTGCCAGCAGTACAGGGTTCGACTCCTACGAGCAGTACTTC
- | TRBJ2-7 | - | TRBV4-1 | CASSQAQDFEQYF | TGCGCCAGCAGCCAAGCTCAGGACTTTGAGCAGTACTTC
- | TRBJ2-7 | - | TRBV7-2 | CASSLWGPSYEQYF | TGTGCCAGCAGCTTGTGGGGCCCCTCCTACGAGCAGTACTTC
- | TRBJ1-3 | TRBD1 | TRBV5-1 | CASSFETGVSGNTIYF | TGCGCCAGCAGCTTCGAGACAGGGGTTTCAGGAAACACCATATATTTT
- | TRBJ1-4 | - | TRBV7-9 | CASSPGGDNEKLFF | TGTGCCAGCAGCCCGGGGGGGGATAATGAAAAACTGTTTTTT
- | TRBJ2-7 | - | TRBV4-3 | CASSQDVHSSSYEQYF | TGCGCCAGCAGCCAAGATGTGCACAGTAGCTCCTACGAGCAGTACTTC
- | TRBJ2-1 | - | TRBV11-3 | CASSLASRRGPQYNEQFF | TGTGCCAGCAGCTTAGCAAGTCGGAGGGGGCCACAATACAATGAGCAGTTCTTC
- | TRBJ1-2 | TRBD1 | TRBV13 | CASSSTGNYGYTF | TGTGCCAGCAGCTCGACAGGGAACTATGGCTACACCTTC
- | TRBJ1-2 | TRBD1 | TRBV19 | CASSDRGTYGYTF | TGTGCCAGTAGTGACAGGGGGACCTATGGCTACACCTTC
- | TRBJ2-1 | - | TRBV9 | CASKPLEGTYNEQFF | TGTGCCAGCAAGCCCCTAGAGGGCACCTACAATGAGCAGTTCTTC
- | TRBJ1-1 | - | TRBV11-3 | CASSRNMNTEAFF | TGTGCCAGCAGCCGAAACATGAACACTGAAGCTTTCTTT
- | TRBJ2-1 | TRBD2 | TRBV2 | CASSAYVEAGSYNEQFF | TGTGCCAGCAGTGCCTATGTTGAAGCGGGGTCCTACAATGAGCAGTTCTTC
- | TRBJ2-2 | TRBD2 | TRBV4-2 | CASSQEPSGGATGELFF | TGTGCCAGCAGCCAAGAGCCTAGCGGGGGGGCCACCGGGGAGCTGTTTTTT
- | TRBJ2-7 | - | TRBV7-9 | CASSHGPLGWADEQYF | TGTGCCAGCAGCCATGGCCCCCTTGGTTGGGCAGACGAGCAGTACTTC
- | TRBJ1-4 | - | TRBV7-2 | CASSQLNPGATNEKLFF | TGTGCCAGCAGCCAACTCAACCCAGGGGCAACTAATGAAAAACTGTTTTTT
- | TRBJ1-4 | - | TRBV30 | CAWSPGQYGTNEKLFF | TGTGCCTGGAGCCCCGGACAGTACGGCACTAATGAAAAACTGTTTTTT
- | TRBJ1-5 | - | TRBV5-6 | CASSLGLKNQPQHF | TGTGCCAGCAGCTTGGGGCTGAAGAATCAGCCCCAGCATTTT
- | TRBJ2-1 | TRBD2 | TRBV10-1 | CASSDSSGGLDEQFF | TGCGCCAGCAGTGATAGTAGCGGGGGGCTGGATGAGCAGTTCTTC
- | TRBJ2-3 | TRBD2 | TRBV4-2 | CASSQTLTSGDSTDTQYF | TGTGCCAGCAGCCAAACGCTAACTAGCGGGGATAGCACAGATACGCAGTATTTT
- | TRBJ2-2 | TRBD2 | TRBV7-3 | CASSLRPLFSGGSANTGELFF | TGTGCCAGCAGCCTCCGCCCACTGTTTAGCGGGGGGTCCGCGAACACCGGGGAGCTGTTTTTT
- | TRBJ2-7 | - | TRBV5-1 | CASSLAGDEQYF | TGCGCCAGCAGCTTGGCCGGGGACGAGCAGTACTTC
few | TRBJ1-1 | TRBD1 | TRBV11-2 | CASSLGWYEDRVTFF | TGTGCCAGCAGCTTAGGGTGGTATGAGGACAGGGTTACTTTCTTT